These 15 T cell receptor beta chains were sequenced from one sample in a study of blood T cell repertoires in COVID-19. Some clones are missing from TCRdb's copy, which holds only in-frame ones; the method was immunoSEQ multiplex PCR. The sample lists some 180,000 clones; around four fifths were seen once. Specimen: peripheral blood. These receptors originate from a woman aged 65 to 85 who had recovered from COVID-19.

The chain uses TRBV7-2 and TRBJ1-1, with 10 positions matching TRBD1. The CDR3 extends over 15 amino acids. V lost 1 base and J lost 11; bases outside the gene matches: 10. In germline, CDR1 is SGHTA, CDR2 FQGNSA. Here the CDR3 reads CASSLVGGTGASAFF. The CDR3 nucleotides read TGTGCCAGCAGCTTAGTGGGGGGGACAGGGGCTTCGGCTTTCTTT.

This clone showed up just a few times. This sequence joins TRBV30 and TRBJ1-6; D gene ambiguous. There are 13 residues in the CDR3. Germline V gene data show CDR1 as GTSNPN and CDR2 as SVGIG (reference sequence). The ends were cut back, 3 bases at V and 9 bases at J, with 12 bases in the middle. CDR3 protein: CAWSPRSISPLHF. The CDR3 nucleotides read TGTGCCTGGAGCCCTAGGAGCATTTCACCCCTCCACTTT.

The chain employs TRBV5-4 and TRBJ2-5; 7 bases map to TRBD1. The ends lost 3 bases at V and 5 bases at J; junction bases unmatched: 7. CDR3 length: 14 amino acids. Germline V CDR1 and CDR2: SGHNT, YYREEE (reference sequence). CDR3 loop: CASSSRQGQETQYF. CDR3 DNA sequence: TGTGCCAGCAGCTCAAGACAGGGTCAGGAGACCCAGTACTTC.

This chain joins TRBV15 and TRBJ2-1; TRBD1 matches at 7 bases. Germline CDR1 and CDR2: LNHNV and YYDKDF (reference sequence). CDR3 length: 15 amino acids. Unmatched junction bases numbered 5, after V lost 4 bases and J lost 2 bases. DNA for the CDR3: TGTGCCACCAGCACTGACAGGGCCCCCTACAATGAGCAGTTCTTC. Protein product: CATSTDRAPYNEQFF.

The chain carries TRBV24-1 and TRBJ2-3, with 7 bases fitting TRBD1. The trim removed 3 bases at V and 0 bases at J, leaving 5 bases unmatched. From germline, CDR1 is KGHDR and CDR2 SFDVKD. The CDR3 sequence is 16 residues long. The CDR3 bases are TGTGCCACCAGTGATCCCCGGACAGGTAGCACAGATACGCAGTATTTT. Residues: CATSDPRTGSTDTQYF.

The gene calls are TRBV7-2 and TRBJ1-2; D gene unclear. V shed 3 bases and J shed 2 bases, with 10 bases lying between them. This CDR3 has 14 residues. CDR1 and CDR2 from the germline V gene are SGHTA and FQGNSA. The CDR3 is CASSLRQQNYGYTF. CDR3 coding DNA: TGTGCCAGCAGCTTGAGGCAGCAGAACTATGGCTACACCTTC. Supplemented by reference TRBV7-2 and TRBJ1-2, the full variable domain reads GAGVSQSPSNKVTEKGKDVELRCDPISGHTALYWYRQSLGQGLEFLIYFQGNSAPDKSGLPSDRFSAERTGGSVSTLTIQRTQQEDSAVYLCASSLRQQNYGYTFGSGTRLTVV.

The gene calls are TRBV10-3 and TRBJ1-2; 7 bases line up with TRBD1. From germline, CDR1 is ENHRY and CDR2 SYGVKD. The CDR3 extends over 18 amino acids. V trimming: 6 bases; J trimming: 0 bases; junction bases outside the gene matches: 16. CDR3 sequence reads: CAISKTGDGNLANYGYTF. CDR3 coding DNA: TGTGCCATCAGCAAAACAGGGGACGGGAATCTCGCTAACTATGGCTACACCTTC.

The rearrangement joins TRBV28 to TRBJ2-3; tentatively, D is TRBD2 (6 bases). The CDR3 contains 15 residues. Germline loops: CDR1 MDHEN, CDR2 SYDVKM. With 5 bases removed from V and 5 bases from J, the gap between germline ends came to 17 bases. The chain's CDR3 is CASSRRGGIGDTQYF. The CDR3 nucleotides are TGTGCCAGCAGTAGGCGGGGCGGGATAGGAGATACGCAGTATTTT.

This chain uses TRBV6-1 with TRBJ1-1; TRBD1 agrees at 7 bases. The germline V gene encodes CDR1 MNHNS and CDR2 SASEGT. The CDR3 totals 14 residues. Trimming cost V 7 bases and J 2 bases; bases outside gene matches: 7. The CDR3 loop is CASIDRDRNTEAFF. Here the CDR3 DNA reads TGTGCCAGCATCGACAGGGATAGAAACACTGAAGCTTTCTTT.

This clone was seen only a few times. The rearrangement links TRBV28 to TRBJ1-2; TRBD1 matches at 7 bases. Germline-derived CDR1 and CDR2 are MDHEN and SYDVKM. The CDR3 length is 13 residues. The trim removed 8 bases at V and 0 bases at J, leaving 3 bases unmatched. DNA for the CDR3: TGTGCCAGCCAACAGGGGACTAACTATGGCTACACCTTC. Translation: CASQQGTNYGYTF.

The rearrangement links TRBV15 to TRBJ1-5, with D possibly being TRBD1 (5 bases). Germline values: CDR1 LNHNV, CDR2 YYDKDF (reference sequence). The CDR3 has 14 residues. Trimming pared 0 bases from V and 6 bases from J, leaving 9 bases between. DNA of the CDR3: TGTGCCACCAGCAGAGATGGGGGGGGTCAGCCCCAGCATTTT. It codes for CATSRDGGGQPQHF.

V is TRBV10-3 and J is TRBJ1-4, with no clear D. This CDR3 spans 13 amino acids. With 4 bases removed from V and 3 bases from J, the gap between germline ends came to 6 bases. From germline, CDR1 is ENHRY and CDR2 SYGVKD. The CDR3 region is CAISARSNEKLFF. The CDR3, as DNA: TGTGCCATCAGTGCCAGGTCTAATGAAAAACTGTTTTTT.

The J gene is TRBJ1-4, the V gene TRBV4-2; the D gene is possibly TRBD1 (5 bases). With 3 bases removed from V and 0 bases from J, the gap between germline ends came to 11 bases. The CDR3 spans 16 residues. CDR1 is LGHNA and CDR2 is YNFKEQ in the germline V gene. The CDR3 region is CASSHPGGATNEKLFF. The CDR3, as DNA: TGTGCCAGCAGCCACCCTGGGGGGGCAACTAATGAAAAACTGTTTTTT.

The J gene is TRBJ2-1, the V gene TRBV5-4, with TRBD2 matching over 12 bases. Unmatched junction bases numbered 8, after V lost 1 base and J lost 9 bases. Per germline, CDR1 SGHNT and CDR2 YYREEE (reference sequence). The CDR3 is 16 residues long. The CDR3 protein is CASSLPTSGSLSEQFF. For the CDR3, the DNA is TGTGCCAGCAGCTTGCCGACTAGCGGGAGTTTGAGTGAGCAGTTCTTC.

This sequence joins TRBV7-2 and TRBJ1-1; tentative D call: TRBD1 (5 bases). V was pared by 5 bases and J by 4 bases, with 14 bases between. Germline assignment: CDR1 SGHTA and CDR2 FQGNSA. This CDR3 is built from 14 residues. The CDR3 sequence is CASSLRQPITEAFF. The CDR3 DNA reads TGTGCCAGCAGCCTCCGACAGCCCATCACTGAAGCTTTCTTT.